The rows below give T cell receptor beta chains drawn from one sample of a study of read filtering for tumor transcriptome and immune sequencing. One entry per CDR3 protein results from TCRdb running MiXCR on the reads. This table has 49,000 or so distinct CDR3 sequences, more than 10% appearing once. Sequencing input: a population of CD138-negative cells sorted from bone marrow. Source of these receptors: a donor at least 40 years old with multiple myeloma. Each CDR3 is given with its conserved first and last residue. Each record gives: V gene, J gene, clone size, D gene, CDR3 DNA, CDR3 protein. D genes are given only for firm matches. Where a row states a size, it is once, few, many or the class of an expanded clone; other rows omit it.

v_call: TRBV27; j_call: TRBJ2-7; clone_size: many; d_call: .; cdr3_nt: TGTGCCAGCAGTTTTCCCGGGCAGGGCGAGCAGTACTTC; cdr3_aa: CASSFPGQGEQYF
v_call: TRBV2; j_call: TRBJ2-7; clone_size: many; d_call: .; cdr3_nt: TGTGCCAGCACCTCCGTTCGAGGATCCTACGAGCAGTACTTC; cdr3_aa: CASTSVRGSYEQYF
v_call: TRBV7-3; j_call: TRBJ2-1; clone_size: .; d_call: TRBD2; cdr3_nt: TGTGCCTGCAGCTTAGATGCGGGAGGACCTGAGCAGTTCTTC; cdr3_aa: CACSLDAGGPEQFF
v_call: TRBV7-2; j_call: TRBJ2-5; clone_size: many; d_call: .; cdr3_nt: TGTGCCAGCAGCTTATCTACGACAGGAGGCCAAGAGACCCAGTACTTC; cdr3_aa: CASSLSTTGGQETQYF
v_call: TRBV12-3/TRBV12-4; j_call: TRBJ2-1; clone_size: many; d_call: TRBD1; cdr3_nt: TGTGCCAGCAGAGAGACAGGGACGAATGAGCAGTTCTTC; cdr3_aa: CASRETGTNEQFF
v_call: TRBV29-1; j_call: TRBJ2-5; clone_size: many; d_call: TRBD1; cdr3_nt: TGCAGCGTGGGGACAGGGAGGGAGACCCAGTACTTC; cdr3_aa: CSVGTGRETQYF
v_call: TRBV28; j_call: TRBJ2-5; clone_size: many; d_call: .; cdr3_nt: TGTGCCAGCTGGGACTTGGAAACGGCAACCCAGTACTTC; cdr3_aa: CASWDLETATQYF
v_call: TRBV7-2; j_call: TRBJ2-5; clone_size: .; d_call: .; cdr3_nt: TGTGCCAGCAGCTTAGAAGCGTATCAAGAGACCCAGTACTTC; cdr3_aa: CASSLEAYQETQYF
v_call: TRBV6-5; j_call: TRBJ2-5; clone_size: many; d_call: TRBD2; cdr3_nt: TGTGCCAGCAGTTACTCAGGCGGGAGGGTCCAAGAGACCCAGTACTTC; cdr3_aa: CASSYSGGRVQETQYF
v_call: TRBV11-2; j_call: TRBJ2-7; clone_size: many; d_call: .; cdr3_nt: TGTGCCAGCAGCATGGCCTATTTCGGGGGAAACGAGCAGTACTTC; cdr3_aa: CASSMAYFGGNEQYF
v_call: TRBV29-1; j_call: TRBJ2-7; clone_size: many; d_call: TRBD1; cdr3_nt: TGCAGCGTTATCCCCGTTCGGGGACAGGGGTCCTCAGTTGGGCAGTACTTC; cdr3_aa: CSVIPVRGQGSSVGQYF
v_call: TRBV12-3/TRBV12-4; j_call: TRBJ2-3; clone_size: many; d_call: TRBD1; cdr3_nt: TGTGCCAGCAGCCGGGACAGAAGCACAGATACGCAGTATTTT; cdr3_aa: CASSRDRSTDTQYF
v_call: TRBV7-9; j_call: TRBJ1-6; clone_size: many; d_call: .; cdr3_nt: TGTGCCAGCAGCCAGGGCGGTGGTCAGGGAAATTCACCCCTCCACTTT; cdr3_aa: CASSQGGGQGNSPLHF
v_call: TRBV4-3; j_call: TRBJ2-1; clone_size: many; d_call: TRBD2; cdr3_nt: TGCGCCAGCAGCCAACTACCGCCCGGAGCGGGAGTATGGGATGAGCAGTTCTTC; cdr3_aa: CASSQLPPGAGVWDEQFF
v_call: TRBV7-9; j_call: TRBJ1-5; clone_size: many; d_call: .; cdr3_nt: TGTGCCAGCAGCTTTGCCGGATATAATCAGCCCCAGCATTTT; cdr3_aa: CASSFAGYNQPQHF
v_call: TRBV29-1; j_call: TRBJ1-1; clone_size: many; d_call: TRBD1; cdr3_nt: TGCAGCGCCAGCACAGGGGGCACTGAAGCTTTCTTT; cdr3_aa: CSASTGGTEAFF
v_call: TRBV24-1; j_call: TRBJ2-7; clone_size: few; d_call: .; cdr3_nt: TGTGCCACGTCCGGGACAAATGGATACGAGCAGTACTTC; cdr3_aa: CATSGTNGYEQYF
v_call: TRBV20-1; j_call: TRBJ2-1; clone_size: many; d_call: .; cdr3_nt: TGCAGTGCTAGAGAGATACTAGTGGTGAGAGGCAATGAGCAGTTCTTC; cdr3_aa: CSAREILVVRGNEQFF
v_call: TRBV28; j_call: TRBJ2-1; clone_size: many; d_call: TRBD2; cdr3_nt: TGTGCCAGTGGACTAGCGGGAGATGAGCAGTTCTTC; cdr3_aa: CASGLAGDEQFF
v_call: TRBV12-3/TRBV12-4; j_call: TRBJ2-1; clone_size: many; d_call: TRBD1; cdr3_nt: TGTGCCAGCAGGGACAGGCACCTTGGGGGGTTCTTC; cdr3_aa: CASRDRHLGGFF
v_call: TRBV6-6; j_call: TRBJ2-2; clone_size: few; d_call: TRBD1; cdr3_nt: TGTGCCAGCAGGCCGGGACAGGGTGGCACCGGGGAGCTGTTTTTT; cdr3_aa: CASRPGQGGTGELFF
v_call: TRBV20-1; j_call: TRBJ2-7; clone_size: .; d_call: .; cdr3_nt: TGCAGTGCTATCTTAAACGAGCAGTACTTC; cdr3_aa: CSAILNEQYF
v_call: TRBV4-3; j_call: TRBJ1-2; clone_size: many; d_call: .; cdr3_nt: TGCGCCAGCAGCCAAGAGGCCCCATTTGGCTATGGCTACACCTTC; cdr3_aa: CASSQEAPFGYGYTF
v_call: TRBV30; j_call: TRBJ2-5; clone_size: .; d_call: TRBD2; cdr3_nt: TGTGCCTGGAGTGTGACTAGCGGGACACGAGAGACCCAGTACTTC; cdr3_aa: CAWSVTSGTRETQYF
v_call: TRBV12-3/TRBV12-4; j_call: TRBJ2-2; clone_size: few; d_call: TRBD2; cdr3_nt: TGTGCCAGCAGCCTTCAAGCGGGAGGGCACGGGGAGCTGTTTTTT; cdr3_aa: CASSLQAGGHGELFF
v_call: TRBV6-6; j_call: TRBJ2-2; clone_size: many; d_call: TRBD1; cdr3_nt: TGTGCCAGCAGTTACAGGCAGGGGGCCAACACCGGGGAGCTGTTTTTT; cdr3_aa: CASSYRQGANTGELFF
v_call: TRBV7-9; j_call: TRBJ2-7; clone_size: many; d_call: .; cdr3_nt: TGTGCCAGCAGCTTACTCCAGAGTACCAGCGAGCAGTACTTC; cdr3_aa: CASSLLQSTSEQYF
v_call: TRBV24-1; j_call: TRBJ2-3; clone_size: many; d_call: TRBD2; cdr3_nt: TGTGCCACCAGTGACCCGCCTTCCAGCAGGGAGGGCCGAGATACGCAGTATTTT; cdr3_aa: CATSDPPSSREGRDTQYF
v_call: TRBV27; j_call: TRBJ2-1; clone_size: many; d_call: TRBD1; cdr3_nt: TGTGCCAGCCTCACCCACAGGGGAAGGTACAATGAGCAGTTCTTC; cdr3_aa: CASLTHRGRYNEQFF
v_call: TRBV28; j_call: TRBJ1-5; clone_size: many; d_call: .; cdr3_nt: TGTGCCAGCAGTTCCTCGGGGAGTGGTCAGCCCCAGCATTTT; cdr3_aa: CASSSSGSGQPQHF
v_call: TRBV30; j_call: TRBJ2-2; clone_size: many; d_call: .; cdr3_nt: TGTGCCTCATGGCGGGATCGAATAAACACCGGGGAGCTGTTTTTT; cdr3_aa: CASWRDRINTGELFF
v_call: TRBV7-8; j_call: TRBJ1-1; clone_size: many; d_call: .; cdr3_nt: TGTGCCAGCAGCTTAGAATCGACAGTCATGTACACTGAAGCTTTCTTT; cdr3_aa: CASSLESTVMYTEAFF
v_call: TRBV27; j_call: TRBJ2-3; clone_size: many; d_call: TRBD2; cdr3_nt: TGTGCCAGCAGTAAACCGGGACTACGCGATACGCAGTATTTT; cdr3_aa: CASSKPGLRDTQYF
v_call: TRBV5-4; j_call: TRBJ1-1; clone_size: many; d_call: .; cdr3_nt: TGTGCCAGCAGCTTGATCGGACAGAACACTGAAGCTTTCTTT; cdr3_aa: CASSLIGQNTEAFF
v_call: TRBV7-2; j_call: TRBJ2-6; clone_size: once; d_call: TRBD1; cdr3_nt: TGTGCTAGCAGCTACTCAGGGGGCGTGTCTGGGGCCAACGTCCTGACTTTC; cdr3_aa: CASSYSGGVSGANVLTF
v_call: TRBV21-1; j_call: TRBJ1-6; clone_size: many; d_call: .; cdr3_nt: TGTGCCAGCAGCCGAGACGACAGCGGAGCCTGCAATTCACCCCTCCACTTT; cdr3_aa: CASSRDDSGACNSPLHF